A single sample gave rise to the 29 T cell receptor beta chains below, sequenced in a study of blood T cell repertoires in COVID-19 (dated by TCRdb to the early 2020s). Library creation used the immunoSEQ multiplex PCR assay. This is the immuneACCESS table as TCRdb keeps it, with only in-frame sequences that have V and J called. A part of the clones is gone; compared with another copy, unresolved V genes explain less than half, and the rest is unexplained. This sample has tens of thousands of clones in its table, and about nine tenths of those were observed once. The ten largest clones take up under 2.5% of the sample. The sequencing sample was made of peripheral blood. These TCRs come from a man between 50 and 59 years old with active COVID-19.

The V and J genes are TRBV7-9 and TRBJ1-2, with unresolved D. The CDR3 length is 12 residues. CDR1 is SEHNR, CDR2 FQNEAQ, per germline (reference sequence). V lost 1 base and J 14 bases, leaving 14 bases between the germline ends. In DNA, the CDR3 is TGTGCCAGCAGCTTAGTTGTCCGGGATGGGACCTTC. It is translated as CASSLVVRDGTF.

This clone was detected only once. This chain joins TRBV4-2 and TRBJ2-5; 7 bases fit TRBD2. The germline gives CDR1 LGHNA, CDR2 YNFKEQ. This CDR3 has 17 residues. V dropped 5 bases and J dropped 1; count of bases not matched to a gene: 13. CDR3 sequence reads: CASSVRWGGKGQETQYF. CDR3 DNA sequence: TGTGCCAGCAGCGTTCGTTGGGGGGGAAAGGGCCAAGAGACCCAGTACTTC.

V and J are TRBV6-2 or TRBV6-3 and TRBJ1-2, with D perhaps TRBD1 (6 bases). CDR1 is MNHEY, CDR2 SVGEGT, per germline. Trimming removed 3 bases from V and 4 bases from J, with 12 bases in between. This CDR3 is 14 amino acids long. As DNA, the CDR3 is TGTGCCAGCAGTTATGCCGGGACACCCTATGGCTACACCTTC. This codes for CASSYAGTPYGYTF.

The chain carries TRBV21-1 and TRBJ2-7; the table's D call of TRBD2 was not tested on the DNA. TRBV21-1 has pseudogene status. The CDR3 has 19 residues. The CDR3 here is CASSKALKKEGKEGYEQYF. As DNA, the CDR3 is TGTGCCAGCAGCAAAGCGCTTAAAAAGGAGGGAAAAGAGGGCTACGAGCAGTACTTC.

The genes are TRBV4-1 and TRBJ2-2, with 7 bases lining up with TRBD2. CDR1 is MGHRA, CDR2 YSYEKL, per germline. The CDR3 is 16 residues long. The J segment lost 5 bases and the V segment lost 1 base, leaving 7 bases of the junction unmatched. The CDR3 bases are TGCGCCAGCAGCCAAGGCGTTACCGGGGGGACCGGGGAGCTGTTTTTT. Its protein is CASSQGVTGGTGELFF.

This chain links TRBV4-3 with TRBJ2-2; possible D gene TRBD2, 5 bases. The CDR3 length is 14 residues. Germline CDR1 and CDR2: LGHNA and YSLEER. Trimming removed 0 bases at V and 6 bases at J, with 8 bases between. The CDR3 here is CASSQDIGAGELFF. The CDR3 region has the DNA TGCGCCAGCAGCCAAGATATCGGGGCCGGGGAGCTGTTTTTT.

The chain has TRBV7-2 and TRBJ1-2; 9 bases match TRBD1. The CDR3 is made up of 13 amino acids. Looked up from germline, CDR1 is SGHTA and CDR2 is FQGNSA. Unmatched junction bases numbered 4, after V lost 6 bases and J lost 5 bases. The CDR3 DNA reads TGTGCCAGCAGTCCGACAGGGGGATATGGCTACACCTTC. As protein: CASSPTGGYGYTF.

V is TRBV18 and J is TRBJ2-7, with 7 bases identical to TRBD2. The ends lost 6 bases at V and 3 bases at J; junction bases unmatched: 5. The germline gives CDR1 KGHSH, CDR2 LQKENI. The CDR3 totals 13 residues. As DNA, the CDR3 is TGTGCCAGCTCGCTTGGGACTAACTACGAGCAGTACTTC. This encodes CASSLGTNYEQYF.

The chain employs TRBV9 and TRBJ2-7; TRBD2 matches 11 bases. Germline-derived CDR1 and CDR2 are SGDLS and YYNGEE. This CDR3 region has 15 residues. V was pared by 0 bases and J by 5 bases, with 4 bases of the junction left unmatched. The CDR3 nucleotides are TGTGCCAGCAGCGTAGAACTAGCGGGAGAGGACGAGCAGTACTTC. It is translated as CASSVELAGEDEQYF.

The rearrangement links TRBV30 to TRBJ1-6; 8 bases line up with TRBD1. Trimming at V came to 2 bases and at J to 7 bases, leaving 10 bases not matched to a gene. The CDR3 runs 16 residues. The germline V gene has CDR1 GTSNPN and CDR2 SVGIG (reference sequence). The CDR3 region has the DNA TGTGCCTGGAGTCATAACCCCGGGACAGGCAATTCACCCCTCCACTTT. It codes for CAWSHNPGTGNSPLHF. Filled out from reference TRBV30 and TRBJ1-6, the complete variable domain reads SQTIHQWPATLVQPVGSPLSLECTVEGTSNPNLYWYRQAAGRGLQLLFYSVGIGQISSEVPQNLSASRPQDRQFILSSKKLLLSDSGFYLCAWSHNPGTGNSPLHFGNGTRLTVT.

This chain connects TRBV4-2 to TRBJ2-7, with TRBD2 as a possible D gene (6 bases). The CDR3 is made up of 15 amino acids. Germline CDR1 reads LGHNA; CDR2 reads YNFKEQ. Trimming removed 4 bases from V and 3 bases from J, with 16 bases in between. The CDR3 coding sequence is TGTGCCAGCAGCCGAGGAGGGACGGCCTTCTACGAGCAGTACTTC. Its protein is CASSRGGTAFYEQYF.

The chain combines TRBV5-4 with TRBJ1-2, with no clear D. The V end lost 0 bases, the J end lost 2 bases, and 8 bases lay between the germline ends. In germline, CDR1 is SGHNT, CDR2 YYREEE (reference sequence). This CDR3 is built from 14 residues. The CDR3 DNA sequence: TGTGCCAGCAGCTTGGCCTTCCAGAACTATGGCTACACCTTC. As protein: CASSLAFQNYGYTF.

The chain couples TRBV7-2 to TRBJ2-3; a weak D match, TRBD2 (7 bases). This CDR3 region has 16 residues. Germline V gene data show CDR1 as SGHTA and CDR2 as FQGNSA. V lost 2 bases, J lost 3 bases, and 15 bases lay in between. CDR3 bases: TGTGCCAGCAGCTTATGGGGGGGCCTCGGGACAGATACGCAGTATTTT. Its protein is CASSLWGGLGTDTQYF.

V is TRBV13 and J is TRBJ1-2; D not certain. The CDR3 covers 13 residues. The germline CDR1 and CDR2 sequences are PRHDT and FYEKMQ (reference sequence). Deletions cut 3 bases from V and 8 bases from J, with 13 bases between. Written as DNA, the CDR3 is TGTGCCAGCAGCTTGATCGGGTCGGCCGGCTACACCTTC. Translated: CASSLIGSAGYTF.

The chain uses TRBV7-3 and TRBJ2-1; possibly TRBD2 for D (5 bases). The germline gives CDR1 SGHTA, CDR2 FQGTGA. This CDR3 region has 14 residues. Trimming left V 5 bases short and J 8 bases short, with 16 bases between. The chain's CDR3 is CASSHRLSFDEQFF. CDR3 nucleotides: TGTGCCAGCAGCCACCGACTATCTTTCGATGAGCAGTTCTTC.

V usage is TRBV19 and J usage is TRBJ1-1, with a possible D match to TRBD1 (6 bases). CDR1 and CDR2 from the germline V gene are LNHDA and SQIVND (reference sequence). The V end lost 3 bases, the J end lost 6 bases, and 14 bases lay between the germline ends. CDR3 length equals 14 residues. The CDR3 region is CASSIYGTLAEAFF. The CDR3 coding sequence is TGTGCCAGTAGTATTTATGGGACACTCGCTGAAGCTTTCTTT.

The chain links TRBV5-8 to TRBJ1-2; 7 bases map to TRBD1. The CDR3 is 13 amino acids. The V segment lost 1 base and the J segment 10 bases; nucleotides outside the gene matches: 7. Germline loops: CDR1 SGHTS, CDR2 YDEGEE. The CDR3 region is CASSLKVDRDYTF. DNA for the CDR3: TGTGCCAGCAGCTTGAAGGTAGACAGGGACTACACCTTC.

The chain joins TRBV6-6 to TRBJ2-5, with D possibly matching TRBD2 (6 bases). Germline V gene lookup returns CDR1 MNHNY and CDR2 SVGAGI (reference sequence). This CDR3 has 16 residues. With 2 bases removed from V and 0 bases from J, the gap between germline ends came to 13 bases. The CDR3 DNA sequence: TGTGCCAGCAGTTACCCCCCCGGAGGGCACCAAGAGACCCAGTACTTC. This sequence encodes CASSYPPGGHQETQYF.

The rearrangement uses TRBV7-9 and TRBJ2-6; tentative D call: TRBD1 (6 bases). Trimming left V 6 bases short and J 2 bases short, with 11 bases between. The CDR3 sequence is 15 residues long. Germline V gene data show CDR1 as SEHNR and CDR2 as FQNEAQ (reference sequence). DNA of the CDR3: TGTGCCAGCAGTCGCACAGGGACTGGGGCCAACGTCCTGACTTTC. Its protein is CASSRTGTGANVLTF.

The V gene is TRBV18, the J gene TRBJ2-7, with 9 nucleotides matching TRBD1. With 4 bases clipped from V and 7 bases from J, the junction kept 11 bases outside the gene matches. Germline loops: CDR1 KGHSH, CDR2 LQKENI. This CDR3 has 15 residues. The CDR3 region is CASSLARDRDFEQYF. DNA for the CDR3: TGTGCCAGCTCACTGGCCCGGGACAGGGACTTTGAGCAGTACTTC. The full variable domain, its missing parts supplied by reference TRBV18 and TRBJ2-7, is NAGVMQNPRHLVRRRGQEARLRCSPMKGHSHVYWYRQLPEEGLKFMVYLQKENIIDESGMPKERFSAEFPKEGPSILRIQQVVRGDSAAYFCASSLARDRDFEQYFGPGTRLTVT.

V usage is TRBV5-6 and J usage is TRBJ2-7; TRBD1 aligns across 8 bases. CDR1 and CDR2 from the germline V gene are SGHDT and YYEEEE. This CDR3 region has 13 residues. J was trimmed by 4 bases and V by 7 bases; bases with no gene match: 7. CDR3 sequence reads: CASLGQGSYEQYF. Written as DNA, the CDR3 is TGTGCCAGCCTCGGACAGGGTTCGTACGAGCAGTACTTC.

V usage is TRBV2 and J usage is TRBJ2-3, with TRBD1 matching over 10 bases. The CDR3 extends over 15 amino acids. After removal of 7 bases from V and 4 bases from J, the junction contained 8 bases not matched to a gene. The germline V gene has CDR1 SNHLY and CDR2 FYNNEI. The CDR3 nucleotides are TGTGCCAGCACCCTATGGGGGACAGGGGCAGATACGCAGTATTTT. Its translation is CASTLWGTGADTQYF.

The V call is TRBV30, the J call TRBJ2-7; 7 bases are a match to TRBD1. Trimming at V came to 0 bases and at J to 12 bases, leaving 14 bases not matched to a gene. The V gene's germline CDR1 is GTSNPN and CDR2 SVGIG (reference sequence). This CDR3 has 14 amino acids. The CDR3, as DNA: TGTGCCTGGAGTGTAGAGGACAGGCCTTGGGAATGGTACTTC. It yields the protein CAWSVEDRPWEWYF.

The count of this clone is one. V usage is TRBV2 and J usage is TRBJ2-5, with a tentative D call TRBD1 (7 bases). CDR1 and CDR2 (germline): SNHLY, FYNNEI. Between the trimmed V and J ends, which lost 4 bases and 3 bases, there was a span of 9 bases. This CDR3 region has 13 residues. The CDR3 sequence: CASSARGEETQYF. The CDR3 DNA sequence: TGTGCCAGCAGTGCCAGGGGGGAAGAGACCCAGTACTTC.

The rearrangement joins TRBV27 to TRBJ2-7; TRBD1 matches 9 bases. This CDR3 comprises 15 residues. Germline V lookup: CDR1 MNHEY, CDR2 SMNVEV (reference sequence). The ends lost 4 bases at V and 2 bases at J; junction bases unmatched: 6. DNA of the CDR3: TGTGCCAGCAGTTCCCGGGGACAGGGACCCTACGAGCAGTACTTC. This translates into CASSSRGQGPYEQYF.

This rearrangement joins TRBV5-1 to TRBJ2-7, with TRBD1 matching 10 bases. Unmatched junction bases numbered 4, after V lost 2 bases and J lost 2 bases. Germline CDR1 and CDR2: SGHRS and YFSETQ. CDR3 length equals 15 residues. This chain's CDR3 is CASSFGQGGTYEQYF. Written as DNA, the CDR3 is TGCGCCAGCAGCTTCGGACAGGGGGGAACCTACGAGCAGTACTTC.

The chain combines TRBV5-1 with TRBJ1-2; tentatively, D is TRBD1 (5 bases). This CDR3 is built from 15 residues. Trimming left V 4 bases short and J 4 bases short, with 17 bases between. Germline values: CDR1 SGHRS, CDR2 YFSETQ. This CDR3 is CASSPRGGKGYGYTF. CDR3 DNA: TGCGCCAGCAGCCCCCGGGGGGGAAAGGGCTATGGCTACACCTTC.

The rearrangement uses TRBV10-3 and TRBJ2-1; the match to TRBD2 covers 12 bases. The CDR3 is 18 residues long. J lost 0 bases, V lost 3 bases, and 6 bases had no gene match. Germline CDR1 is ENHRY and CDR2 is SYGVKD. CDR3 protein: CAISEGLAGGSSYNEQFF. The CDR3 DNA is TGTGCCATCAGTGAAGGGCTAGCGGGGGGGAGCTCCTACAATGAGCAGTTCTTC.

This clone was detected a few times. The chain recombines TRBV12-3 or TRBV12-4 with TRBJ1-1; D call uncertain. CDR3 length: 13 amino acids. V lost 2 bases, J lost 6 bases, and 10 bases lay in between. The CDR3, as DNA: TGTGCCAGCAGTTTAACGGGAGACGCTGAAGCTTTCTTT. As protein: CASSLTGDAEAFF.